These 14 T cell receptor beta chains originate from one sample sequenced in a study of T cells after yellow fever vaccination. TCRdb re-derived calls from the 5' RACE reads in MiXCR, one entry per CDR3 protein. The sample lists some 550,000 distinct CDR3 sequences, over 15% seen once, with around 15% in the top ten. The sample consisted of PBMCs, taken 15 days after the yellow fever booster vaccination. All receptors derive from a young man who received the YFV17D yellow fever vaccine.

This clonotype appeared a few times. V and J are TRBV3-1 and TRBJ2-7; TRBD1 is a possible D gene (5 bases). Per germline, CDR1 LGHDT and CDR2 YNNKEL (reference sequence). V shed 1 base and J shed 3 bases, with 10 bases lying between them. The CDR3 is 14 amino acids. The CDR3 DNA reads as TGTGCCAGCAGCCAAGTACAGGCCTACTACGAGCAGTACTTC. It translates to CASSQVQAYYEQYF.

The rearrangement joins TRBV7-2 to TRBJ2-7; no clear D. The germline V and J ends were trimmed by 4 bases and 0 bases, with 10 bases remaining between them. Germline values: CDR1 SGHTA, CDR2 FQGNSA. This CDR3 spans 14 amino acids. Here the CDR3 DNA reads TGTGCCAGCAGCTCCGTATTGCCCTCCTACGAGCAGTACTTC. It specifies CASSSVLPSYEQYF.

This clonotype showed up just a few times. The chain links TRBV2 to TRBJ2-3; perhaps D is TRBD1 or TRBD2 (5 bases each). The CDR3 totals 16 residues. The germline gives CDR1 SNHLY, CDR2 FYNNEI. V dropped 5 bases and J dropped 6 bases, with 21 bases sitting between them. Here the CDR3 reads CASSNRDARTGDTQYF. In DNA form, the CDR3 reads TGTGCCAGCAGTAACCGGGACGCAAGAACGGGCGATACGCAGTATTTT.

V usage is TRBV20-1 and J usage is TRBJ2-5; D might be TRBD1 (5 bases). In germline, CDR1 is DFQATT, CDR2 SNEGSKA (reference sequence). The CDR3 has 13 residues. V lost 7 bases, J lost 7 bases, and 19 bases lay in between. CDR3 DNA: TGCAGTGGGGGCGACCCCACCGTGGGGACCCAGTACTTC. The encoded protein is CSGGDPTVGTQYF.

This chain uses TRBV6-2 or TRBV6-3 with TRBJ2-1; 10 bases map to TRBD2. With 4 bases clipped from V and 3 bases from J, the junction kept 12 bases outside the gene matches. In germline, CDR1 is MNHEY, CDR2 SVGEGT. This CDR3 contains 18 residues. CDR3 in amino acids: CASSFSWLAGVNYNEQFF. In DNA form, the CDR3 reads TGTGCCAGCAGTTTCTCCTGGCTAGCGGGAGTTAACTACAATGAGCAGTTCTTC.

This clonotype turned up a few times. This chain uses TRBV18 with TRBJ2-7; 7 bases are a match to TRBD2. The CDR3 has 16 amino acids. Germline V gene lookup returns CDR1 KGHSH and CDR2 LQKENI. J was trimmed by 3 bases and V by 4 bases; bases with no gene match: 12. In DNA, the CDR3 is TGTGCCAGCTCACAAGGTGTGAACGGCGGGAGCTACGAGCAGTACTTC. This codes for CASSQGVNGGSYEQYF. The variable domain in full, completed from reference TRBV18 and TRBJ2-7, reads NAGVMQNPRHLVRRRGQEARLRCSPMKGHSHVYWYRQLPEEGLKFMVYLQKENIIDESGMPKERFSAEFPKEGPSILRIQQVVRGDSAAYFCASSQGVNGGSYEQYFGPGTRLTVT.

This clonotype was observed a handful of times. This chain links TRBV3-1 with TRBJ2-7, with 7 bases aligning to TRBD1. The CDR3 loop spans 15 amino acids. V lost 0 bases, J lost 9 bases, and 11 bases stayed unmatched. Germline CDR1 is LGHDT and CDR2 is YNNKEL (reference sequence). This chain's CDR3 is CASSQDLGQDLPQYF. CDR3 in DNA: TGTGCCAGCAGCCAAGATTTAGGACAGGACCTACCGCAGTACTTC.

The chain links TRBV7-2 to TRBJ2-7; D is possibly TRBD2 (6 bases). This CDR3 region has 14 residues. Germline loops: CDR1 SGHTA, CDR2 FQGNSA. V was shortened by 5 bases and J by 4 bases, with 15 bases between the two germline ends. The CDR3 coding sequence is TGTGCCAGCAGCAGAACGACTAGTTGGTACGAGCAGTACTTC. It translates to CASSRTTSWYEQYF.

This CDR3 is CASSSGQGFSETQYF. The DNA for the CDR3 is TGCGCCAGCAGTTCCGGGCAGGGGTTTTCAGAGACCCAGTACTTC. This sequence joins TRBV10-2 and TRBJ2-5, with a possible D match to TRBD1 (6 bases). CDR3 length: 15 amino acids. Trimming took off 5 bases at V and 4 bases at J, with 17 bases between the two ends. CDR1 WSHSY and CDR2 SAAADI come from the germline V gene.

This chain uses TRBV6-2 or TRBV6-3 with TRBJ2-1; 8 bases align to TRBD2. This CDR3 is 15 amino acids long. Trimming removed 5 bases from V and 8 bases from J; junction bases left unmatched: 11. The germline CDR1 and CDR2 sequences are MNHEY and SVGEGT. Here the CDR3 DNA reads TGTGCCAGCAGTCGACGGGAGGGCCGTTACGATGAGCAGTTCTTC. Amino acid sequence: CASSRREGRYDEQFF.

V usage is TRBV4-3 and J usage is TRBJ2-6, with no clear D. CDR1 is LGHNA, CDR2 YSLEER, per germline. The CDR3 covers 17 residues. The V end lost 3 bases, the J end lost 0 bases, and 12 bases lay between the germline ends. CDR3 DNA: TGCGCCAGCAGCCAGAATCAGGTCTCCTCTGGGGCCAACGTCCTGACTTTC. It specifies CASSQNQVSSGANVLTF.

This chain uses TRBV20-1 with TRBJ2-1; D is unresolved. CDR1 is DFQATT and CDR2 is SNEGSKA in the germline V gene (reference sequence). V lost 5 bases, J lost 0 bases, and 14 bases lay in between. This CDR3 has 15 residues. CDR3 in DNA: TGCAGTGCTCATCGGGTGGGTAGCTCCTACAATGAGCAGTTCTTC. It encodes CSAHRVGSSYNEQFF.

The gene calls are TRBV5-1 and TRBJ1-1; TRBD1 might be the D (6 bases). Germline-derived CDR1 and CDR2 are SGHRS and YFSETQ. Trimming left V 7 bases short and J 0 bases short, with 16 bases between. This CDR3 has 15 amino acids. This CDR3 is CASLLGPGVNTEAFF. CDR3 DNA: TGCGCCAGCCTCTTAGGACCAGGGGTGAACACTGAAGCTTTCTTT.

The V gene is TRBV7-9, the J gene TRBJ1-1; D is uncertain. Trimming pared 3 bases from V and 11 bases from J, leaving 16 bases between. Looked up from germline, CDR1 is SEHNR and CDR2 is FQNEAQ (reference sequence). The CDR3 has 13 residues. The CDR3 nucleotides read TGTGCCAGCAGCTTTGCTATAAGTTTTGATGCTTTCTTT. This codes for CASSFAISFDAFF.